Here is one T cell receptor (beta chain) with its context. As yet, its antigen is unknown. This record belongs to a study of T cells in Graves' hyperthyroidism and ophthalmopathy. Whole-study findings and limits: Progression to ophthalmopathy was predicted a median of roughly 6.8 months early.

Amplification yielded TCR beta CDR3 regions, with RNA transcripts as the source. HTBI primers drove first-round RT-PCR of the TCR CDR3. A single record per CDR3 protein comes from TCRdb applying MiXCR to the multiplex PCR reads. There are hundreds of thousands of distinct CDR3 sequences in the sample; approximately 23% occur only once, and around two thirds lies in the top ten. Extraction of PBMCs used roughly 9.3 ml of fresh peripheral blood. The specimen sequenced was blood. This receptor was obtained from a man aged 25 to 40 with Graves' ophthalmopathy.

This CDR3 is CASSRNQANYGYTF. In DNA form, the CDR3 reads TGTGCCAGCAGCCGAAATCAAGCTAACTATGGCTACACCTTC. The chain uses TRBV7-9 and TRBJ1-2; D gene uncertain. This CDR3 has 14 residues. Germline CDR1 and CDR2: SEHNR and FQNEAQ (reference sequence). V lost 5 bases to trimming and J lost 0 bases, with 10 bases between them.